Below, 28 T cell receptor beta chains from the same sample are listed, as sequenced in a study of blood T cells in healthy people across ages. With a J-beta primer mix and a sample-barcoded 5' primer, a second PCR ran 7 to 11 cycles. TCRdb fed the 5' RACE reads into MiXCR, producing one record per CDR3 protein. The sample has about 1,500,000 distinct CDR3 sequences, about 43% seen once. The sample taken for sequencing was blood. Receptors originate from a woman aged 18-30 years in good health.

The V gene is TRBV15, the J gene TRBJ2-5; D unresolved. The CDR3 extends over 13 amino acids. In germline, CDR1 is LNHNV, CDR2 YYDKDF (reference sequence). Trimming took 1 base from V and 3 from J, leaving 6 bases between them. The CDR3 DNA reads TGTGCCACCAGCAGAGTCCTAGAAGAGACCCAGTACTTC. Amino acid sequence: CATSRVLEETQYF.

The chain joins TRBV9 to TRBJ2-2; 9 positions match TRBD1. The CDR3 contains 17 residues. The V gene end was trimmed by 0 bases and the J gene end by 6 bases; junction bases not matched to a gene: 9. CDR1 is SGDLS and CDR2 is YYNGEE in the germline V gene. CDR3 region: CASSVDPGTGSSGELFF. For the CDR3, the DNA is TGTGCCAGCAGCGTAGATCCGGGGACAGGGTCCTCCGGGGAGCTGTTTTTT.

This clonotype showed up just a few times. The V gene is TRBV7-9, the J gene TRBJ2-3; D call uncertain. This CDR3 contains 15 residues. CDR1 and CDR2 (germline): SEHNR, FQNEAQ (reference sequence). The V end lost 4 bases, the J end lost 0 bases, and 11 bases lay between the germline ends. In DNA form, the CDR3 reads TGTGCCAGCAGCTCATCAGCAGCCAGCACAGATACGCAGTATTTT. Amino acid sequence: CASSSSAASTDTQYF.

V gene TRBV29-1 combines with J gene TRBJ2-2; D gene uncertain. This CDR3 is built from 11 residues. The V end was cut by 7 bases, the J end by 4 bases, with 7 bases between. Germline V gene sequence: CDR1 SQVTM, CDR2 ANQGSEA. This CDR3 is CSAQITGELFF. The CDR3 nucleotides are TGCAGCGCCCAAATCACCGGGGAGCTGTTTTTT.

This clonotype was recorded a few times. CDR3 sequence: CASSLRDFNNEQFF. CDR3 nucleotides: TGCGCCAGCAGCCTCCGGGACTTCAACAATGAGCAGTTCTTC. This sequence joins TRBV4-1 and TRBJ2-1, with D possibly being TRBD2 (6 bases). CDR3 size: 14 residues. Germline values: CDR1 MGHRA, CDR2 YSYEKL. Trimming took off 4 bases at V and 5 bases at J, with 12 bases between the two ends.

Here the CDR3 reads CASSRGGAGASSYNEQFF. The CDR3 nucleotides are TGTGCCAGCAGCCGTGGGGGAGCGGGGGCTTCATCCTACAATGAGCAGTTCTTC. The rearrangement uses TRBV27 and TRBJ2-1; 8 nucleotides agree with TRBD2. Germline-derived CDR1 and CDR2 are MNHEY and SMNVEV (reference sequence). The CDR3 loop spans 18 amino acids. Trimming removed 6 bases from V and 1 base from J; junction bases left unmatched: 14.

In its sample, this clonotype was seen a few times. The rearrangement links TRBV27 to TRBJ2-7; D not certain. The germline V gene has CDR1 MNHEY and CDR2 SMNVEV (reference sequence). The germline V and J ends were trimmed by 2 bases and 3 bases, with 14 bases remaining between them. The CDR3 spans 15 residues. CDR3 sequence: CASSLSIGFSYEQYF. The CDR3 coding sequence is TGTGCCAGCAGTTTAAGTATTGGCTTCAGCTACGAGCAGTACTTC.

This rearrangement joins TRBV29-1 to TRBJ2-6; D is unclear. V lost 7 bases to trimming and J lost 3 bases, with 7 bases between them. Germline V gives CDR1 SQVTM, CDR2 ANQGSEA. This CDR3 contains 12 residues. CDR3 coding DNA: TGCAGCGCCCCGGATGGGGCCAACGTCCTGACTTTC. It yields the protein CSAPDGANVLTF.

This clonotype was observed a handful of times. The rearrangement links TRBV27 to TRBJ2-5; TRBD2 aligns across 7 bases. This CDR3 has 13 amino acids. Unmatched junction bases numbered 4, after V lost 5 bases and J lost 4 bases. Germline CDR1 and CDR2: MNHEY and SMNVEV (reference sequence). CDR3 in amino acids: CASSGGTIETQYF. The CDR3 DNA is TGTGCCAGCAGTGGAGGGACTATAGAGACCCAGTACTTC.

This clonotype came up once. The chain is built from TRBV20-1 and TRBJ2-7; TRBD2 matches at 9 bases. CDR3 length: 14 amino acids. The ends lost 5 bases at V and 0 bases at J; junction bases unmatched: 5. The germline V gene has CDR1 DFQATT and CDR2 SNEGSKA (reference sequence). CDR3 nucleotides: TGCAGTGCTCTCATAGCGGGAGTCTCCTACGAGCAGTACTTC. Amino acid sequence: CSALIAGVSYEQYF.

This clonotype has more than one count but fewer than ten. The rearrangement links TRBV7-2 to TRBJ2-7; 9 bases match TRBD1. Germline CDR1 and CDR2: SGHTA and FQGNSA. V dropped 5 bases and J dropped 2; count of bases not matched to a gene: 4. This CDR3 spans 14 amino acids. The DNA of the CDR3 is TGTGCCAGCAGCGCCCGGACAGGGGCCTACGAGCAGTACTTC. This encodes CASSARTGAYEQYF.

This clonotype was recorded a few times. The chain has TRBV6-1 and TRBJ2-1; 7 bases are a match to TRBD1. Per germline, CDR1 MNHNS and CDR2 SASEGT. V shed 3 bases, J shed 3 bases, and the junction held 2 bases outside the gene matches. The CDR3 is made up of 14 amino acids. CDR3 nucleotides: TGTGCCAGCAGTGAGACAGGGTACTACAATGAGCAGTTCTTC. This sequence encodes CASSETGYYNEQFF.

A few counts support this clonotype. One end of the junction fails to match germline, which may point to a read error. This rearrangement joins TRBV28 to TRBJ2-1; weak D call: TRBD1 (6 bases). CDR3 length: 15 amino acids. The germline V gene has CDR1 MDHEN and CDR2 SYDVKM. The CDR3 DNA is TGTGCCAGCAGCAAGACAGGCTTCTCCTACACTGAGCAGTTCTTC. It is translated as CASSKTGFSYTEQFF.

CDR3 region: CASSPNYLSYNEQFF. CDR3 sequence (DNA): TGTGCCAGCTCACCAAACTACCTCTCCTACAATGAGCAGTTCTTC. V gene TRBV18 combines with J gene TRBJ2-1; D is unclear. This CDR3 contains 15 residues. The V end lost 2 bases, the J end lost 0 bases, and 8 bases lay between the germline ends. Germline V gene data show CDR1 as KGHSH and CDR2 as LQKENI. The full variable domain, rest sourced from reference TRBV18 and TRBJ2-1, is NAGVMQNPRHLVRRRGQEARLRCSPMKGHSHVYWYRQLPEEGLKFMVYLQKENIIDESGMPKERFSAEFPKEGPSILRIQQVVRGDSAAYFCASSPNYLSYNEQFFGPGTRLTVL.

The table lists this clonotype with a few counts. V is TRBV4-1 and J is TRBJ2-3, with unresolved D. V lost 4 bases and J 4 bases, leaving 12 bases between the germline ends. Germline lookup yields CDR1 MGHRA and CDR2 YSYEKL. There are 14 residues in the CDR3. The CDR3 DNA is TGCGCCAGCAGCCCACATTGGGTCTCAGATACGCAGTATTTT. Translating it yields CASSPHWVSDTQYF.

The chain has TRBV4-1 and TRBJ2-3; TRBD1 matches at 9 bases. The V segment lost 3 bases and the J segment 4 bases; nucleotides outside the gene matches: 8. Looked up from germline, CDR1 is MGHRA and CDR2 is YSYEKL. The CDR3 loop spans 16 amino acids. The CDR3 loop reads CASSQNRGRNPDTQYF. The CDR3 nucleotides are TGCGCCAGCAGCCAGAACAGGGGGCGCAACCCAGATACGCAGTATTTT.

The V and J genes are TRBV20-1 and TRBJ2-7; TRBD1 matches 8 bases. This CDR3 is built from 17 residues. CDR1 DFQATT and CDR2 SNEGSKA come from the germline V gene (reference sequence). After removal of 4 bases from V and 5 bases from J, the junction contained 19 bases not matched to a gene. The CDR3: CSATHSGTGLMVDEQYF. The DNA of the CDR3 is TGCAGTGCTACTCACTCGGGGACAGGTTTAATGGTTGACGAGCAGTACTTC.

In this sample, this clonotype turned up a few times. The CDR3 sequence: CASSQDVAGGTDTQYF. CDR3 coding DNA: TGTGCCAGCAGCCAAGATGTGGCGGGAGGGACGGATACGCAGTATTTT. The rearrangement links TRBV4-2 to TRBJ2-3; TRBD2 agrees at 9 bases. CDR3 length equals 16 residues. The V gene end was trimmed by 0 bases and the J gene end by 6 bases; junction bases not matched to a gene: 7. CDR1 and CDR2 from the germline V gene are LGHNA and YNFKEQ.

The table lists this clonotype with a few counts. The chain links TRBV7-3 to TRBJ1-5, with 10 bases identical to TRBD1. J gave up 3 bases and V 5 bases, and 7 bases lay outside the gene matches. The CDR3 length is 16 residues. Germline assignment: CDR1 SGHTA and CDR2 FQGTGA. CDR3 DNA: TGTGCCAGCAGCCGAGGGACAGGGGAGATCAATCAGCCCCAGCATTTT. As protein: CASSRGTGEINQPQHF.

This clonotype occurred a few times. The rearrangement joins TRBV5-1 to TRBJ2-1; tentatively, D is TRBD2 (5 bases). Germline values: CDR1 SGHRS, CDR2 YFSETQ. V was trimmed by 4 bases and J by 3 bases, leaving 14 bases between them. The CDR3 is 15 residues long. CDR3 residues: CASSPGIAGYNEQFF. CDR3 nucleotides: TGCGCCAGCAGCCCAGGCATTGCGGGCTACAATGAGCAGTTCTTC. The full variable domain, its missing parts supplied by reference TRBV5-1 and TRBJ2-1, is KAGVTQTPRYLIKTRGQQVTLSCSPISGHRSVSWYQQTPGQGLQFLFEYFSETQRNKGNFPGRFSGRQFSNSRSEMNVSTLELGDSALYLCASSPGIAGYNEQFFGPGTRLTVL.

The chain employs TRBV6-5 and TRBJ2-1; 8 positions match TRBD2. CDR3 length: 14 amino acids. CDR1 and CDR2 (germline): MNHEY, SVGAGI. Losses at the gene ends were 3 bases for V and 8 bases for J; bases not matched to a gene: 6. DNA of the CDR3: TGTGCCAGCAGTTATTTCGCGGGAGGCGATGAGCAGTTCTTC. Translation: CASSYFAGGDEQFF.

DNA for the CDR3: TGTGCCAGTGCGACAGCCAGCTCTGGAAACACCATATATTTT. Protein: CASATASSGNTIYF. The chain has TRBV27 and TRBJ1-3; D is perhaps TRBD1 (5 bases). Trimming shortened V by 9 bases and J by 0 bases, and 12 bases separated the two germline ends. This CDR3 spans 14 amino acids. Germline values: CDR1 MNHEY, CDR2 SMNVEV (reference sequence).

This clonotype was picked up a small number of times. The chain couples TRBV27 to TRBJ1-1; D might be TRBD1 (5 bases). The CDR3 extends over 13 amino acids. In germline, CDR1 is MNHEY, CDR2 SMNVEV (reference sequence). V lost 5 bases and J lost 8, with 15 bases in between. CDR3 DNA: TGTGCCAGCAGTCGCCCGGGACGATCAGAAGCTTTCTTT. This gives the protein CASSRPGRSEAFF.

This chain joins TRBV7-8 and TRBJ1-5; D ambiguous. This CDR3 contains 15 residues. V was shortened by 3 bases and J by 2 bases, with 11 bases between the two germline ends. Looked up from germline, CDR1 is SGHVS and CDR2 is FQNEAQ. The CDR3 sequence: CASSLTPRGNQPQHF. The CDR3 DNA reads as TGTGCCAGCAGCTTGACCCCCCGGGGCAATCAGCCCCAGCATTTT.

This chain joins TRBV27 and TRBJ2-1; a possible D gene is TRBD2 (5 bases). CDR3 length: 15 residues. The germline V and J ends were trimmed by 5 bases and 11 bases, with 22 bases remaining between them. Germline V CDR1 and CDR2: MNHEY, SMNVEV (reference sequence). This chain's CDR3 is CASSPLLLVVNKQFF. CDR3 nucleotides: TGTGCCAGCAGTCCCCTGTTACTAGTTGTGAATAAGCAGTTCTTC.

The sample holds one count of this clonotype. In DNA form, the CDR3 reads TGCGCCAGCAGCACAGGGGACGGCATATATGGGCCCGAGCAGTACTTC. This translates into CASSTGDGIYGPEQYF. The rearrangement uses TRBV5-1 and TRBJ2-7; TRBD1 matches 7 bases. Germline V CDR1 and CDR2: SGHRS, YFSETQ. CDR3 length: 16 residues. V was clipped by 4 bases and J by 6 bases; unmatched bases: 16.

This clonotype was found a few times. This rearrangement joins TRBV20-1 to TRBJ1-4; TRBD1 is a possible D gene (6 bases). Trimming removed 2 bases from V and 7 bases from J, with 17 bases in between. The CDR3 has 15 amino acids. CDR1 DFQATT and CDR2 SNEGSKA come from the germline V gene (reference sequence). The CDR3 sequence is CSARRTGTSGEKLFF. CDR3 DNA: TGCAGTGCTAGACGAACCGGGACAAGCGGTGAAAAACTGTTTTTT.

The genes are TRBV21-1 and TRBJ1-6; the tabulated D call, TRBD1, remains unverified against the DNA. TRBV21-1 is noted as a pseudogene. This CDR3 comprises 17 residues. The CDR3 nucleotides are TGTGCCAGCAGCACCACAGGGGGAAGCTCCTATAATTCACCCCTCCACTTT. It specifies CASSTTGGSSYNSPLHF.